These 16 T cell receptor beta chains originate from one sample sequenced in a study of T cells in women clearing cervical HPV infection. Using immunoSEQ multiplex PCR, the repertoire was profiled, and TCRdb retains in-frame clones only, with some absent. The sample table sets out nearly 20,000 clones. Material: blood buffy coat. These receptors all come from a woman aged 18 to 75 with a cervical HPV16 infection that either progressed to CIN3+ or cleared (not recorded which).

For this clone: The missing CDR3 end, 3 residues past where the read stops, is filled in from the germline J gene. V gene TRBV29-1 combines with J gene TRBJ1-2; D possibly corresponds to TRBD1 (5 bases). The CDR3 sequence is 13 residues long. CDR1 and CDR2 from the germline V gene are SQVTM and ANQGSEA. This CDR3 is CSVWQGRMEGYTF. The covered CDR3 bases are TGCAGCGTTTGGCAGGGCCGTATGGAAGGC.

With regard to this clone: The CDR3 is cut off 3 residues early in the read; its end comes from the germline J gene. The rearrangement uses TRBV7-8 and TRBJ1-1, with TRBD1 matching over 7 bases. The length of the CDR3 is 14 residues. Germline assignment: CDR1 SGHVS and CDR2 FQNEAQ. Trimming took 4 bases from V and 5 from J; bases not matched to a gene: 7. Partial CDR3 DNA: TGTGCCAGCAGCTGGGGGGACAGTAGGACTGAA. This encodes CASSWGDSRTE. The entire CDR3 protein reads CASSWGDSRTEAFF.

Concerning this clone itself: The read terminates 3 residues before the CDR3 end, so the remaining end is supplied by the germline J gene. The chain has TRBV12-3 or TRBV12-4 and TRBJ2-3; 9 bases map to TRBD2. The junction had 15 bases not matched to a gene; V was cut back by 10 bases and J by 4 bases. The CDR3 consists of 16 residues. The DNA read from the CDR3 is TGTGCCACCCAGTTGTGGGCGGGGGGGCAGGCAGATACG. This encodes CATQLWAGGQADT. The whole CDR3 protein reads CATQLWAGGQADTQYF.

Regarding this clone: The read terminates 3 residues before the CDR3 end, so the remaining end is supplied by the germline J gene. The chain links TRBV10-3 to TRBJ1-2; tentatively, D is TRBD1 (6 bases). CDR1 is ENHRY and CDR2 is SYGVKD in the germline V gene. V dropped 2 bases and J dropped 4 bases, with 11 bases sitting between them. This CDR3 has 14 amino acids. The DNA read from the CDR3 is TGTGCCATCAGTGAGGGGACATCGCTCTATGGC. Protein: CAISEGTSLYG. The entire CDR3 protein reads CAISEGTSLYGYTF.

A word on this clone: The read gets to within 3 residues of the CDR3 end, and the germline J gene fills in the rest. The rearrangement joins TRBV15 to TRBJ1-6; D remains ambiguous. V lost 0 bases and J 6 bases, leaving 9 bases between the germline ends. Germline V gene lookup returns CDR1 LNHNV and CDR2 YYDKDF (reference sequence). This CDR3 spans 15 amino acids. CDR3 region: CATSRDKQFNSPLHF. The CDR3 DNA, read in part, is TGTGCCACCAGCAGAGATAAACAGTTTAATTCACCC.

In regard to this clone: The read terminates 3 residues ahead of where the CDR3 ends, so the germline J gene completes it. V is TRBV7-9 and J is TRBJ1-5; D possibly corresponds to TRBD1 (5 bases). Looked up from germline, CDR1 is SEHNR and CDR2 is FQNEAQ (reference sequence). The V end lost 2 bases, the J end lost 5 bases, and 13 bases lay between the germline ends. The CDR3 covers 15 residues. The CDR3 spells CASSLSAGSHQPQHF. CDR3 DNA (partial): TGTGCCAGCAGCTTATCGGCAGGGTCCCATCAGCCC.

Comment on this clone: The read ends 3 residues before the CDR3 terminus; that terminus is restored from the germline J gene. The V call is TRBV5-4, the J call TRBJ2-1, with TRBD2 identical over 8 bases. V lost 4 bases to trimming and J lost 2 bases; unmatched junction nucleotides: 8. CDR3 length: 16 residues. The germline V gene has CDR1 SGHNT and CDR2 YYREEE (reference sequence). CDR3 region: CASSGIGGAAYNEQFF. CDR3 DNA, as far as it was read: TGTGCCAGCAGCGGCATCGGGGGGGCGGCCTACAATGAG.

In regard to this clone: The read terminates 3 residues ahead of where the CDR3 ends, so the germline J gene completes it. The chain recombines TRBV2 with TRBJ2-7; TRBD2 matches at 7 bases. The CDR3 is 12 amino acids. Unmatched junction bases numbered 5, after V lost 6 bases and J lost 6 bases. Germline CDR1 is SNHLY and CDR2 is FYNNEI. CDR3 loop: CASRGLVCEQYF. The sequenced part of the CDR3 DNA is TGTGCCAGCAGAGGACTAGTTTGCGAG.

As for this clone: The read is 3 residues too short to cover the CDR3 end, so that end is filled in from the germline J gene. V usage is TRBV6-2 or TRBV6-3 and J usage is TRBJ2-5, with 9 bases matching TRBD1. The CDR3 loop spans 15 amino acids. Germline CDR1 is MNHEY and CDR2 is SVGEGT. V lost 1 base, J lost 3 bases, and 3 bases stayed unmatched. The sequenced CDR3 bases are TGTGCCAGCAGTTACTGGGGACAGGGTGAAGAGACC. As protein: CASSYWGQGEET. The CDR3, in full, reads CASSYWGQGEETQYF.

Worth noting for this clone: Read data end 3 residues before the CDR3 end; the end is taken from the germline J gene. The chain carries TRBV5-1 and TRBJ2-1; 7 positions agree with TRBD1. This CDR3 is 13 amino acids long. The germline gives CDR1 SGHRS, CDR2 YFSETQ. V gave up 4 bases and J gave up 4 bases; unmatched junction bases: 2. The CDR3 bases that were read are TGCGCCAGCAGCCAGGGACAGTACAATGAG. Its protein product is CASSQGQYNE. The full CDR3 sequence reads CASSQGQYNEQFF.

Worth noting for this clone: The read finishes 3 residues shy of the CDR3 end, and the germline J gene is used to complete it. The chain recombines TRBV18 with TRBJ2-3; TRBD2 matches 8 bases. Germline CDR1 and CDR2: KGHSH and LQKENI. CDR3 length: 16 residues. The junction had 9 bases not matched to a gene; V was cut back by 1 base and J by 6 bases. The CDR3 DNA, read in part, is TGTGCCAGCTCACCACAGCACGGGGGGGCTGGGGATACG. Amino acids: CASSPQHGGAGDT. The complete CDR3 protein is CASSPQHGGAGDTQYF.

About this clone itself: Read data end 3 residues before the CDR3 end; the end is taken from the germline J gene. The gene calls are TRBV12-3 or TRBV12-4 and TRBJ1-6, with D maybe TRBD1 (5 bases). The CDR3 has 13 residues. The germline V and J ends were trimmed by 4 bases and 9 bases, with 10 bases remaining between them. The chain's CDR3 is CASSSGLVSPLHF. The sequenced part of the CDR3 DNA is TGTGCCAGCAGTTCGGGACTCGTTTCACCC.

As regards this clone: The read stops 3 residues short of the end of the CDR3; the missing end is completed from the germline J gene. The chain links TRBV10-3 to TRBJ1-2, with D possibly TRBD1 on 5 matching bases. V was pared by 3 bases and J by 7 bases, with 18 bases between. CDR3 length: 15 residues. CDR1 and CDR2 from the germline V gene are ENHRY and SYGVKD. The CDR3 reads CAISDHEGREGGYTF. The CDR3 DNA, read in part, is TGTGCCATCAGTGACCATGAAGGCAGGGAGGGTGGC.

As concerns this clone: The read falls 3 residues short of the CDR3 end, and the missing part is taken from the germline J gene. This chain links TRBV2 with TRBJ1-2; tentatively, D is TRBD1 (6 bases). The CDR3 consists of 13 residues. CDR1 SNHLY and CDR2 FYNNEI come from the germline V gene. V shed 6 bases and J shed 7 bases, with 15 bases lying between them. CDR3 sequence reads: CASRQGGAGGYTF. Partial CDR3 DNA: TGTGCCAGCAGACAGGGAGGGGCGGGTGGC. The full variable domain, with the rest looked up from reference TRBV2 and TRBJ1-2, is EPEVTQTPSHQVTQMGQEVILRCVPISNHLYFYWYRQILGQKVEFLVSFYNNEISEKSEIFDDQFSVERPDGSNFTLKIRSTKLEDSAMYFCASRQGGAGGYTFGSGTRLTVV.

This CDR3 is CASSLTGGANTEAFF. The sequenced part of the CDR3 DNA is TGTGCCAGCAGTCTTACAGGGGGCGCAAACACTGAA. This rearrangement joins TRBV28 to TRBJ1-1; 9 nucleotides align to TRBD1. The read halts 3 residues ahead of the CDR3 end, with the missing end drawn from the germline J gene. Per germline, CDR1 MDHEN and CDR2 SYDVKM. V trimming: 5 bases; J trimming: 2 bases; junction bases outside the gene matches: 6. The CDR3 runs to 15 residues.

A word on this clone: Read sequence stops 3 residues before the CDR3 end, and the germline J gene provides the missing end. This chain links TRBV2 with TRBJ1-1; unclear D gene. In germline, CDR1 is SNHLY, CDR2 FYNNEI. V was pared by 7 bases and J by 3 bases, with 9 bases between. The CDR3 is 12 amino acids. CDR3 bases read: TGTGCCAGCAACCAGGTCTACACTGAA. Protein product: CASNQVYTE. The entire CDR3 is CASNQVYTEAFF.